This T cell receptor (beta chain) was found in a study of T-cell memory formation after mild COVID-19. Study-level points and caveats: Clones shrinking between day 15 and 85 showed a balanced CD4/CD8 split, and those that grew later tilted toward CD4+. In pre-infection memory, a portion of responding clones appeared, which suggested that cross-reactive memory joined. Among CD4+ contracting clones, most were CM and EM, and CD8+ ones EMRA.

The authors produced TCR alpha and TCR beta cDNA libraries with sample barcodes and UMIs by 5'RACE using constant-segment primers. TCRdb recomputed calls from the 5' RACE reads with MiXCR, one row per CDR3 protein. This repertoire shows 35,000 to 45,000 distinct CDR3 sequences, roughly 7.2% found once; its top ten account for 1.4% to 1.5%. Notes on this clonotype: Its specificity is unknown.

Germline V gene data show CDR1 as MDHEN and CDR2 as SYDVKM. The V and J ends lost 6 bases and 5 bases, in that order; junction bases with no gene match: 5. There are 13 residues in the CDR3. This receptor was obtained from a man aged 18 to 35 who had mild COVID-19 (a few samples of this study predate the infection). Cell type and time point are not known. The chain uses TRBV28 and TRBJ2-3; 7 bases agree with TRBD2. The sample was PBMCs or a T cell subset sorted from them (not recorded which). The CDR3 reads CASSGGGGDTQYF. The CDR3 DNA sequence: TGTGCCAGCAGCGGCGGGGGTGGAGATACGCAGTATTTT. The complete variable domain, with remaining parts taken from reference TRBV28 and TRBJ2-3, reads DVKVTQSSRYLVKRTGEKVFLECVQDMDHENMFWYRQDPGLGLRLIYFSYDVKMKEKGDIPEGYSVSREKKERFSLILESASTNQTSMYLCASSGGGGDTQYFGPGTRLTVL.